Described below is a single TCR beta chain sequence and its context. As processed by the authors: For nucleated cells, counts were estimated from reference gene primer amplification. Using immunoSEQ multiplex PCR, the repertoire was profiled, and TCRdb retains in-frame clones only, with some absent. Clone size and V and J calls were adopted from that table, with D and trimming inferred from the DNA. The sample includes 140,000 to 150,000 clones, about four fifths of them seen just once. This record belongs to a study of blood T cell repertoires in COVID-19. Study-level background: Sources were T cells, B-cell-depleted T cells, or PBMCs; the material itself was cDNA or gDNA.

The sequenced material came from peripheral blood. The source is a human donor in a cohort sampled during active COVID-19.

This CDR3 reads CASSSPSRGALDEQYF. In nucleotides, the CDR3 is TGTGCCAGCAGTTCGCCGTCCAGGGGGGCTCTGGACGAGCAGTACTTC. The chain joins TRBV28 to TRBJ2-7; D perhaps matches TRBD1 (7 bases). The CDR3 covers 16 residues. V dropped 4 bases and J dropped 5 bases, with 21 bases sitting between them. In germline, CDR1 is MDHEN, CDR2 SYDVKM. Looking up the rest from reference TRBV28 and TRBJ2-7 gives the full variable domain: DVKVTQSSRYLVKRTGEKVFLECVQDMDHENMFWYRQDPGLGLRLIYFSYDVKMKEKGDIPEGYSVSREKKERFSLILESASTNQTSMYLCASSSPSRGALDEQYFGPGTRLTVT.